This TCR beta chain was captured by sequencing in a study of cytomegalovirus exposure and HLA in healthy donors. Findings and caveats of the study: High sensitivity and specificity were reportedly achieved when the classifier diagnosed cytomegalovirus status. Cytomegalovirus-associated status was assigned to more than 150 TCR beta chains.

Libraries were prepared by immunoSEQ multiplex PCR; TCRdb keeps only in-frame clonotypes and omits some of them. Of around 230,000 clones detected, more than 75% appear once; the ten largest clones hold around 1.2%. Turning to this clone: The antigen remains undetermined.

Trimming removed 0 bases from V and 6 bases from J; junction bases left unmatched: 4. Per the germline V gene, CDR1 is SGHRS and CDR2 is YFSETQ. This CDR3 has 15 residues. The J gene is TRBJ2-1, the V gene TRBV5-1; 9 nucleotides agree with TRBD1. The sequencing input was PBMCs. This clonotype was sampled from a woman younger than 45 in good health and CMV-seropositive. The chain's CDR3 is CASSLGDRDLNEQFF. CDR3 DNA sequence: TGCGCCAGCAGCTTGGGGGACAGGGATCTCAATGAGCAGTTCTTC.